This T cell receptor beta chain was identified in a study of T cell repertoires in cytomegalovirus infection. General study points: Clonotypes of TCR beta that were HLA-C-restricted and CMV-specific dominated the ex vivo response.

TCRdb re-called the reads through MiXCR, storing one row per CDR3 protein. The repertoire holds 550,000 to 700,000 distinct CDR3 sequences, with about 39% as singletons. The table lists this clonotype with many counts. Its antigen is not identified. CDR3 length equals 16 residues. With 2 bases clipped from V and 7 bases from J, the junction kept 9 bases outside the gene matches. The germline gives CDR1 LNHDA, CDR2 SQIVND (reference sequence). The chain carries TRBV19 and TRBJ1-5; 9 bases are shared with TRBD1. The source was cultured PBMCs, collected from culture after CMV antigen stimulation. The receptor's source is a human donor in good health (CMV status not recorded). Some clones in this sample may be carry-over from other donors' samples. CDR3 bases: TGTGCCAGTAGTATACTGGGACAGGGAAGGAGCCAGCCCCAGCATTTT. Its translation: CASSILGQGRSQPQHF.